The 22 T cell receptor beta chains given below trace back to one sample, sequenced in a study of blood T cell repertoires in COVID-19. Repertoires were generated with immunoSEQ multiplex PCR, while TCRdb's copy carries only in-frame clones and drops some. Among roughly 50,000 clones listed, 70% to 90% were seen once. The sequencing input was peripheral blood. The receptors here all came from a man between 65 and 85 years old with acute or convalescent COVID-19.

The chain has TRBV11-2 and TRBJ2-7; TRBD1 matches 10 bases. V lost 2 bases to trimming and J lost 7 bases; unmatched junction nucleotides: 11. The CDR3 sequence is 16 residues long. The V gene's germline CDR1 is SGHAT and CDR2 FQNNGV. CDR3 DNA sequence: TGTGCCAGCAGCTTAAGTCTGGACAGGGGGATACGGGAGCAGTACGTC. Its protein product is CASSLSLDRGIREQYV.

The rearrangement links TRBV4-1 to TRBJ2-1; D perhaps matches TRBD1 (6 bases). Germline V gene sequence: CDR1 MGHRA, CDR2 YSYEKL. Trimming cost V 0 bases and J 6 bases, with 21 bases left between them. The CDR3 is made up of 18 amino acids. The CDR3 loop is CASSQESYAQGTGNEQFF. For the CDR3, the DNA is TGCGCCAGCAGCCAAGAATCCTATGCCCAGGGGACCGGCAATGAGCAGTTCTTC.

The chain joins TRBV14 to TRBJ1-1; D is unresolved. The CDR3 loop spans 14 amino acids. Germline values: CDR1 SGHDN, CDR2 FVKESK. V gave up 1 base and J gave up 0 bases, with 6 bases separating them. The DNA for the CDR3 is TGTGCCAGCAGCCAAGCTAAGTTGAACACTGAAGCTTTCTTT. Protein product: CASSQAKLNTEAFF.

The genes are TRBV5-1 and TRBJ2-3; a weak D match, TRBD1 (6 bases). The CDR3 runs 15 residues. V was shortened by 3 bases and J by 0 bases, with 11 bases between the two germline ends. Germline CDR1 and CDR2: SGHRS and YFSETQ. The CDR3 DNA reads as TGCGCCAGCAGCTCCCTGACAGGTAGCACAGATACGCAGTATTTT. Protein product: CASSSLTGSTDTQYF.

V usage is TRBV28 and J usage is TRBJ1-5; a weak D match, TRBD1 (5 bases). The length of the CDR3 is 15 residues. The germline V gene encodes CDR1 MDHEN and CDR2 SYDVKM. With 5 bases removed from V and 5 bases from J, the gap between germline ends came to 16 bases. The DNA of the CDR3 is TGTGCCAGCAGTCCTAGGGGAGGGTCAGATCAGCCCCAGCATTTT. Its translation: CASSPRGGSDQPQHF.

The gene calls are TRBV6-4 and TRBJ2-3, with D possibly matching TRBD1 (5 bases). V shed 6 bases and J shed 2 bases, with 9 bases lying between them. The CDR3 loop spans 13 amino acids. The germline V gene encodes CDR1 MRHNA and CDR2 SNTAGT. CDR3 region: CASREDTTDTQYF. Written as DNA, the CDR3 is TGTGCCAGCAGAGAGGACACCACAGATACGCAGTATTTT.

This clone was seen a few times. V is TRBV12-5 and J is TRBJ2-1; TRBD1 might be the D (6 bases). Germline loops: CDR1 LGHNT, CDR2 FRNRAP. The CDR3 loop spans 11 amino acids. The V end was cut by 6 bases, the J end by 10 bases, with 10 bases between. CDR3 sequence: CASGRGQEQFF. The CDR3 DNA is TGTGCTAGTGGGAGGGGACAAGAGCAGTTCTTC. The full variable domain, with the rest looked up from reference TRBV12-5 and TRBJ2-1, is DARVTQTPRHKVTEMGQEVTMRCQPILGHNTVFWYRQTMMQGLELLAYFRNRAPLDDSGMPKDRFSAEMPDATLATLKIQPSEPRDSAVYFCASGRGQEQFFGPGTRLTVL.

This clone has just a few counts. CDR3 sequence reads: CASSEERTVNQPQHF. Written as DNA, the CDR3 is TGTGCCAGCAGTGAAGAGCGGACAGTCAATCAGCCCCAGCATTTT. The chain links TRBV2 to TRBJ1-5; perhaps TRBD1 as D (6 bases). This CDR3 contains 15 residues. The V end was cut by 1 base, the J end by 3 bases, with 10 bases between. Germline assignment: CDR1 SNHLY and CDR2 FYNNEI.

This clone was seen just once. As DNA, the CDR3 is TGTGCCAGCAGCCCCACCACAGGCTACGAGCAGTACGTC. Protein: CASSPTTGYEQYV. The chain has TRBV12-3 or TRBV12-4 and TRBJ2-7; D is possibly TRBD1 (5 bases). The length of the CDR3 is 13 residues. V was pared by 6 bases and J by 3 bases, with 12 bases between.

The V call is TRBV7-9, the J call TRBJ2-2; 7 bases map to TRBD1. The CDR3 runs 15 residues. Germline V gives CDR1 SEHNR, CDR2 FQNEAQ (reference sequence). Trimming cost V 1 base and J 7 bases; bases outside gene matches: 6. CDR3 DNA sequence: TGTGCCAGCAGCTTAGGACAGGGTGAAGGCGGGGAGCTGTTTTTT. This codes for CASSLGQGEGGELFF.

This chain connects TRBV6-2 or TRBV6-3 to TRBJ1-2; D is unresolved. Trimming cost V 1 base and J 4 bases, with 10 bases left between them. This CDR3 comprises 14 residues. The V gene's germline CDR1 is MNHEY and CDR2 SVGEGT. CDR3 nucleotides: TGTGCCAGCAGTTACTGGGCCGAGAGCTATGGCTACACCTTC. Translating it yields CASSYWAESYGYTF.

V usage is TRBV3-1 (or the pseudogene TRBV3-2) and J usage is TRBJ2-5, with TRBD2 as a possible D gene (7 bases). The CDR3 runs to 17 residues. The ends were cut back, 1 base at V and 5 bases at J, with 20 bases in the middle. The germline CDR1 and CDR2 sequences are LGHDT and YNNKEL (reference sequence). The CDR3 is CASSQGHGGAHLETQYF. The DNA of the CDR3 is TGTGCCAGCAGCCAAGGGCATGGGGGGGCTCATTTGGAGACCCAGTACTTC.

The chain combines TRBV7-2 with TRBJ2-1; D may be TRBD1 (5 bases). The CDR3 totals 13 residues. V was trimmed by 7 bases and J by 5 bases, leaving 12 bases between them. The germline gives CDR1 SGHTA, CDR2 FQGNSA. The CDR3 loop reads CASKSRVDNEQFF. In nucleotides, the CDR3 is TGTGCCAGCAAGAGCAGGGTGGACAATGAGCAGTTCTTC.

The chain carries TRBV7-8 and TRBJ2-4; 12 positions match TRBD2. The CDR3 length is 15 residues. V dropped 3 bases and J dropped 7; count of bases not matched to a gene: 4. Germline V gives CDR1 SGHVS, CDR2 FQNEAQ. CDR3 DNA sequence: TGTGCCAGCAGCTTTTCTAGCGGGGGGGCCAACATTCAGTACTTC. Its protein product is CASSFSSGGANIQYF.

V is TRBV28 and J is TRBJ1-2; D might be TRBD1 (6 bases). The CDR3 contains 14 residues. Trimming took off 3 bases at V and 2 bases at J, with 10 bases between the two ends. CDR1 MDHEN and CDR2 SYDVKM come from the germline V gene. CDR3 loop: CASSFPGQNYGYTF. CDR3 bases: TGTGCCAGCAGTTTCCCCGGACAGAACTATGGCTACACCTTC.

The V and J genes are TRBV18 and TRBJ1-1; perhaps TRBD1 as D (6 bases). Germline assignment: CDR1 KGHSH and CDR2 LQKENI. The CDR3 runs to 14 residues. V was pared by 4 bases and J by 0 bases, with 9 bases between. The CDR3 region has the DNA TGTGCCAGCTCACTTGGACAGATGAACACTGAAGCTTTCTTT. Protein sequence: CASSLGQMNTEAFF.

The genes are TRBV7-9 and TRBJ2-5; D perhaps matches TRBD1 (5 bases). The CDR3 runs 14 residues. The V end lost 2 bases, the J end lost 5 bases, and 12 bases lay between the germline ends. Germline V gene data show CDR1 as SEHNR and CDR2 as FQNEAQ (reference sequence). The CDR3 region is CASSLLQAKETQYF. The CDR3 DNA reads as TGTGCCAGCAGCTTATTACAGGCCAAGGAGACCCAGTACTTC.

The chain couples TRBV29-1 to TRBJ2-5, with 10 bases fitting TRBD1. Trimming cost V 5 bases and J 4 bases; bases outside gene matches: 7. Per germline, CDR1 SQVTM and CDR2 ANQGSEA. The CDR3 has 14 residues. CDR3 residues: CSVLDRGIRETQYF. CDR3 sequence (DNA): TGCAGCGTTCTGGACAGGGGGATAAGAGAGACCCAGTACTTC.

Here the CDR3 reads CASRQTAGGANYGYTF. The CDR3 DNA reads as TGTGCCAGCAGGCAAACGGCGGGTGGGGCTAACTATGGCTACACCTTC. The gene calls are TRBV9 and TRBJ1-2, with D unclear. There are 16 residues in the CDR3. Trimming took 5 bases from V and 0 from J, leaving 17 bases between them. Germline V gives CDR1 SGDLS, CDR2 YYNGEE.

The sample holds one count of this clone. The chain couples TRBV4-1 to TRBJ2-7; TRBD1 is a possible D gene (5 bases). The germline V gene has CDR1 MGHRA and CDR2 YSYEKL. CDR3 length: 13 amino acids. V was trimmed by 3 bases and J by 4 bases, leaving 10 bases between them. As DNA, the CDR3 is TGCGCCAGCAGCCATTATCAGGGTTACGAGCAGTACGTC. This sequence encodes CASSHYQGYEQYV.

V gene TRBV15 combines with J gene TRBJ1-2, with 7 bases aligning to TRBD1. This CDR3 contains 13 residues. Trimming removed 7 bases from V and 7 bases from J; junction bases left unmatched: 9. Germline values: CDR1 LNHNV, CDR2 YYDKDF (reference sequence). Written as DNA, the CDR3 is TGTGCCACCACAAAGACAGGGCTTGGTGGCTACACCTTC. Encoded protein: CATTKTGLGGYTF. The full variable domain, in which reference TRBV15 and TRBJ1-2 provide the parts outside the CDR3, is DAMVIQNPRYQVTQFGKPVTLSCSQTLNHNVMYWYQQKSSQAPKLLFHYYDKDFNNEADTPDNFQSRRPNTSFCFLDIRSPGLGDTAMYLCATTKTGLGGYTFGSGTRLTVV.

The chain employs TRBV10-3 and TRBJ2-5; 13 bases agree with TRBD2. This CDR3 comprises 13 residues. Unmatched junction bases numbered 2, after V lost 8 bases and J lost 5 bases. Germline CDR1 is ENHRY and CDR2 is SYGVKD. For the CDR3, the DNA is TGTGCCATCGGGACTAGCGGGAACGAGACCCAGTACTTC. Encoded protein: CAIGTSGNETQYF.